The 21 T cell receptor beta chains reported below all come from one sample, sequenced in a study of blood T cell repertoires in COVID-19. The repertoire was sequenced with immunoSEQ multiplex PCR; TCRdb's copy has only in-frame clones and lacks some. The sample holds about 400,000 clones; roughly nine tenths are singletons and the top ten take about 1.7%. What was sequenced was PBMCs or T cells enriched from blood (not recorded which). These receptor sequences come from a woman in her twenties or thirties who had recovered from COVID-19.

The chain links TRBV11-2 to TRBJ2-5; 9 bases fit TRBD2. In germline, CDR1 is SGHAT, CDR2 FQNNGV. V gave up 1 base and J gave up 5 bases; unmatched junction bases: 8. This CDR3 spans 16 amino acids. The CDR3 nucleotides read TGTGCCAGCAGCTTAGGAAGTAGCGGGGGCTCTGAGACCCAGTACTTC. Translated, it gives CASSLGSSGGSETQYF.

This clone was seen only once. Other DNA sequences from this sample encode an identical CDR3 as well. The chain employs TRBV5-1 and TRBJ2-1; a weak D match, TRBD2 (6 bases). Germline V gene lookup returns CDR1 SGHRS and CDR2 YFSETQ. V dropped 4 bases and J dropped 0 bases, with 8 bases sitting between them. This CDR3 is 14 amino acids long. This CDR3 is CASSLTSSYNEQFF. CDR3 in DNA: TGCGCCAGCAGCCTGACTAGCTCCTACAATGAGCAGTTCTTC.

The genes are TRBV4-3 and TRBJ1-2, with 8 nucleotides matching TRBD1. Trimming cost V 0 bases and J 8 bases; bases outside gene matches: 5. Germline loops: CDR1 LGHNA, CDR2 YSLEER. The CDR3 has 14 residues. The CDR3 loop is CASSQDPRGQGYTF. The CDR3 coding sequence is TGCGCCAGCAGCCAAGATCCCAGGGGGCAAGGCTACACCTTC.

The V gene is TRBV5-1, the J gene TRBJ1-2; no reliable D call. The CDR3 extends over 14 amino acids. The germline V gene encodes CDR1 SGHRS and CDR2 YFSETQ. V was pared by 0 bases and J by 7 bases, with 13 bases between. DNA of the CDR3: TGCGCCAGCAGCTTGGACGTCAGTCCTAGTGGCTACACCTTC. Amino acid sequence: CASSLDVSPSGYTF.

This rearrangement joins TRBV6-4 to TRBJ2-7; TRBD2 is a possible D gene (7 bases). This CDR3 spans 17 amino acids. The V end lost 3 bases, the J end lost 2 bases, and 20 bases lay between the germline ends. The germline V gene has CDR1 MRHNA and CDR2 SNTAGT. The CDR3 loop reads CASSENKGGGITYEQYF. In nucleotides, the CDR3 is TGTGCCAGCAGTGAGAATAAGGGAGGGGGGATCACCTACGAGCAGTACTTC.

The genes are TRBV18 and TRBJ2-2; 13 nucleotides align to TRBD2. The CDR3 consists of 17 residues. Germline V lookup: CDR1 KGHSH, CDR2 LQKENI. The V and J ends lost 4 bases and 0 bases, in that order; junction bases with no gene match: 2. DNA for the CDR3: TGTGCCAGCTCACGGGGACTAGCGGGGACGAACACCGGGGAGCTGTTTTTT. Protein: CASSRGLAGTNTGELFF.

This chain links TRBV9 with TRBJ1-2; perhaps TRBD1 as D (5 bases). Germline values: CDR1 SGDLS, CDR2 YYNGEE. Trimming removed 7 bases from V and 5 bases from J, with 12 bases in between. This CDR3 region has 12 residues. The CDR3 here is CASEQAGYGYTF. For the CDR3, the DNA is TGTGCCAGCGAGCAAGCAGGGTATGGCTACACCTTC.

This rearrangement joins TRBV25-1 to TRBJ1-6; 10 bases map to TRBD1. The CDR3 runs 13 residues. J was trimmed by 8 bases and V by 7 bases; bases with no gene match: 2. CDR1 and CDR2 from the germline V gene are MGHDK and SYGVNS. Written as DNA, the CDR3 is TGTGCCAGCAACGGACAGGGGGATTCACCCCTCCACTTT. Protein product: CASNGQGDSPLHF.

This chain joins TRBV13 and TRBJ1-3, with TRBD1 matching 8 bases. Losses at the gene ends were 1 base for V and 8 bases for J; bases not matched to a gene: 4. The V gene's germline CDR1 is PRHDT and CDR2 FYEKMQ (reference sequence). The CDR3 consists of 14 residues. CDR3: CASSLADRGDTIYF. The CDR3 coding sequence is TGTGCCAGCAGCTTAGCCGACAGGGGAGACACCATATATTTT.

J is TRBJ2-1 and V is TRBV29-1; 8 bases align to TRBD1. The V and J ends lost 7 bases and 3 bases, in that order; junction bases with no gene match: 5. CDR3 length: 13 residues. CDR1 is SQVTM and CDR2 is ANQGSEA in the germline V gene. The CDR3 DNA reads as TGCAGCGGTGGACAGGGCGGCTACAATGAGCAGTTCTTC. Amino acids: CSGGQGGYNEQFF.

This chain uses TRBV10-3 with TRBJ2-3, with 15 bases that match TRBD2. V was pared by 6 bases and J by 5 bases, with 6 bases of the junction left unmatched. This CDR3 has 16 amino acids. Germline values: CDR1 ENHRY, CDR2 SYGVKD. This CDR3 reads CAIRGLAGGGLDTQYF. The CDR3 nucleotides are TGTGCCATCAGGGGACTAGCGGGGGGCGGTTTAGATACGCAGTATTTT.

The chain uses TRBV11-3 and TRBJ2-1; 7 nucleotides match TRBD1. This CDR3 has 13 residues. The germline gives CDR1 SGHNT, CDR2 YENEEA. V dropped 4 bases and J dropped 8; count of bases not matched to a gene: 5. The CDR3 here is CASSSRQGYEQFF. CDR3 nucleotides: TGTGCCAGCAGCTCACGACAGGGCTATGAGCAGTTCTTC.

V and J are TRBV5-6 and TRBJ1-6, with a weak D call TRBD1 (5 bases). This CDR3 has 15 amino acids. The V gene's germline CDR1 is SGHDT and CDR2 YYEEEE. Trimming cost V 0 bases and J 3 bases, with 7 bases left between them. CDR3 nucleotides: TGTGCCAGCAGCTTGGGACAGTACTATAATTCACCCCTCCACTTT. Its protein is CASSLGQYYNSPLHF.

This CDR3 is CASSDGDSYGYTF. As DNA, the CDR3 is TGTGCCAGCAGCGATGGGGACAGCTATGGCTACACCTTC. The chain carries TRBV9 and TRBJ1-2; the match to TRBD1 covers 7 bases. This CDR3 contains 13 residues. Germline assignment: CDR1 SGDLS and CDR2 YYNGEE. The J segment lost 4 bases and the V segment lost 3 bases, leaving 3 bases of the junction unmatched. Together with reference TRBV9 and TRBJ1-2, the CDR3 gives the full variable domain: DSGVTQTPKHLITATGQRVTLRCSPRSGDLSVYWYQQSLDQGLQFLIQYYNGEERAKGNILERFSAQQFPDLHSELNLSSLELGDSALYFCASSDGDSYGYTFGSGTRLTVV.

The chain employs TRBV6-5 and TRBJ1-1, with D possibly being TRBD1 (5 bases). V lost 7 bases and J lost 7, with 16 bases in between. The CDR3 is 13 amino acids. The germline CDR1 and CDR2 sequences are MNHEY and SVGAGI. The CDR3, as DNA: TGTGCCAGCAAGGGCCAATGGGGCGTTGAAGCTTTCTTT. Protein sequence: CASKGQWGVEAFF.

V is TRBV9 and J is TRBJ1-4; D ambiguous. The length of the CDR3 is 15 residues. The V end was cut by 0 bases, the J end by 7 bases, with 13 bases between. Germline CDR1 is SGDLS and CDR2 is YYNGEE. The CDR3 protein is CASSVEGVRGEKLFF. In nucleotides, the CDR3 is TGTGCCAGCAGCGTAGAGGGAGTTCGTGGTGAAAAACTGTTTTTT.

The chain uses TRBV7-3 and TRBJ2-1, with 7 bases identical to TRBD2. V gave up 3 bases and J gave up 4 bases; unmatched junction bases: 6. This CDR3 region has 15 residues. Germline-derived CDR1 and CDR2 are SGHTA and FQGTGA. CDR3 protein: CASSFGASGYNEQFF. The CDR3 DNA reads as TGTGCCAGCAGCTTCGGGGCTAGCGGATACAATGAGCAGTTCTTC.

There are a few counts of this clone. The rearrangement links TRBV18 to TRBJ1-1; D perhaps matches TRBD1 (6 bases). The CDR3 loop spans 17 amino acids. Per the germline V gene, CDR1 is KGHSH and CDR2 is LQKENI. With 0 bases removed from V and 3 bases from J, the gap between germline ends came to 17 bases. DNA of the CDR3: TGTGCCAGCTCACCACCGGTGGGGTTAGAGGGGGACACTGAAGCTTTCTTT. Protein product: CASSPPVGLEGDTEAFF.

The V call is TRBV6-5, the J call TRBJ1-1; D is perhaps TRBD1 (6 bases). The germline CDR1 and CDR2 sequences are MNHEY and SVGAGI. V was clipped by 0 bases and J by 5 bases, with 16 bases between them. This CDR3 has 16 residues. Here the CDR3 reads CASSYSIVGGQTEAFF. In DNA, the CDR3 is TGTGCCAGCAGTTACTCGATTGTCGGGGGGCAAACTGAAGCTTTCTTT.

The chain carries TRBV6-5 and TRBJ1-2; 9 bases agree with TRBD1. The V gene end was trimmed by 6 bases and the J gene end by 8 bases; junction bases not matched to a gene: 7. Germline V gene sequence: CDR1 MNHEY, CDR2 SVGAGI. The CDR3 length is 13 residues. CDR3 DNA: TGTGCCAGCAGGAGAAGACAGGGGGGCGGCTACACCTTC. Translated: CASRRRQGGGYTF.

The CDR3 region has the DNA TGTGCCAGCAGACCCACAGGGGGACACTCACCCCTCCACTTT. It specifies CASRPTGGHSPLHF. The chain couples TRBV6-5 to TRBJ1-6, with TRBD1 matching over 8 bases. CDR3 length: 14 amino acids. Germline CDR1 reads MNHEY; CDR2 reads SVGAGI. The J segment lost 10 bases and the V segment lost 6 bases, leaving 8 bases of the junction unmatched.